This T cell receptor (beta chain) stems from a study of CD8+ T cells in alopecia areata. Study-level background: Tofacitinib was given for 6 to 18 months, then stopped for 6 months.

As for treatment: oral pan-JAK inhibitor, 5-10 mg twice daily. It was from alopecia areata patients that lesional scalp punch biopsies and peripheral blood were collected. The CDR3 runs to 15 residues. J lost 3 bases, V lost 0 bases, and 4 bases had no gene match. From germline, CDR1 is GTSNPN and CDR2 SVGIG (reference sequence). Remarks on this clone: Its antigen is not known.

Study findings and constraints: Administration of tofacitinib significantly diminished scalp clonality and expanded CD8+ clones within the top 100.

Isolated RNA was reverse transcribed into cDNA used as the sequencing template. This table comes from immunoSEQ multiplex PCR, and its TCRdb copy is limited to in-frame clones, with some not included. The data hold approximately 210,000 clones, with 66% observed a single time. The chain is built from TRBV30 and TRBJ2-3, with 9 bases fitting TRBD2. This receptor was obtained from a human donor with alopecia areata. Sequencing used CD4+ T cells sorted from blood, obtained between weeks 43 and 45, from a patient treated with tofacitinib. DNA for the CDR3: TGTGCCTGGAGTGTTAGCGGGGGTGAAACAGATACGCAGTATTTT. This translates into CAWSVSGGETDTQYF.